One T cell receptor beta chain is described in this entry. Only in-frame clones appear in the TCRdb table, and some are missing; sequencing was by immunoSEQ multiplex PCR. The table includes about 47,000 clones, around 82% detected once. The sample belongs to a study of blood T cell repertoires in COVID-19. Study in general: The United States, Italy and Spain provided the acute and convalescent COVID-19 samples. The analysed material was cDNA or gDNA that came from T cells, B-cell-depleted T cells, or PBMCs.

The CDR3 consists of 17 residues. Sequencing input: peripheral blood. The rearrangement uses TRBV21-1 and TRBJ1-5. TRBV21-1 is given as a pseudogene. This receptor was identified in a woman older than 75 with COVID-19, enrolled during active disease. The CDR3 DNA reads TGTGCCAGCACCCAACAAGCGGGGGATTTAAGCAATCAGCCCCAGCATTTT. Its translation is CASTQQAGDLSNQPQHF.